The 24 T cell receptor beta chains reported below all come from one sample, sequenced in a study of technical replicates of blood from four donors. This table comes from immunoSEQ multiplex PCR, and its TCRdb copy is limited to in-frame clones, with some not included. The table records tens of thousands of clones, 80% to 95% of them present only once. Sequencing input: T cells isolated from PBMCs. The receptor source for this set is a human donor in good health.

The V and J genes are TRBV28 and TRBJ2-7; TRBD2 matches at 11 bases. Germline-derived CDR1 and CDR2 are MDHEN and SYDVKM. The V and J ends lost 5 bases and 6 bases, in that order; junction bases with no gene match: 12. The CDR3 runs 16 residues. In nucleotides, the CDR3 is TGTGCCAGCAGTCCCTACCATCGGCTAGCGGGAGGCGAGCAGTACTTC. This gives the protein CASSPYHRLAGGEQYF. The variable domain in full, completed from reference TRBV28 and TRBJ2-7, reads DVKVTQSSRYLVKRTGEKVFLECVQDMDHENMFWYRQDPGLGLRLIYFSYDVKMKEKGDIPEGYSVSREKKERFSLILESASTNQTSMYLCASSPYHRLAGGEQYFGPGTRLTVT.

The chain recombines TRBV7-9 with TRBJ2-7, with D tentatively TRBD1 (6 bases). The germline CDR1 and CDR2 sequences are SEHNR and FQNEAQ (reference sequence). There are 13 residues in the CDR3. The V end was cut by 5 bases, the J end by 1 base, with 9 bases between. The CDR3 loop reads CASSHGTSYEQYF. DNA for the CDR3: TGTGCCAGCAGCCACGGGACATCCTACGAGCAGTACTTC.

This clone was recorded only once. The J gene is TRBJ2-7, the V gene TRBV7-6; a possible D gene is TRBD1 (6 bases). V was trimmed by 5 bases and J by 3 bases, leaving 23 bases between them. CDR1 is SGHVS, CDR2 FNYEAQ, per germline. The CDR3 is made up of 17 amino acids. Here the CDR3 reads CASSANVLGRGGYEQYF. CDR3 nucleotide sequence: TGTGCCAGCAGCGCAAACGTCCTCGGCAGGGGTGGCTACGAGCAGTACTTC.

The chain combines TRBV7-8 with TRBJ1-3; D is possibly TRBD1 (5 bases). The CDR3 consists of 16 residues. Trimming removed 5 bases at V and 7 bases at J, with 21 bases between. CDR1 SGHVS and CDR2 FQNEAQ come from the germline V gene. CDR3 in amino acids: CASSRNRIPDGNTIYF. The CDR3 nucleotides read TGTGCCAGCAGCAGAAACAGGATCCCTGATGGGAACACCATATATTTT.

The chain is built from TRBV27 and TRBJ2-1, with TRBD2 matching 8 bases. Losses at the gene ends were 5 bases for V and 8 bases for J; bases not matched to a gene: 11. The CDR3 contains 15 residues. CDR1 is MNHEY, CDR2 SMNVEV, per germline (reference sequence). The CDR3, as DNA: TGTGCCAGCAGTGACTTACGGGAGGGCCCGGATGAGCAGTTCTTC. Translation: CASSDLREGPDEQFF.

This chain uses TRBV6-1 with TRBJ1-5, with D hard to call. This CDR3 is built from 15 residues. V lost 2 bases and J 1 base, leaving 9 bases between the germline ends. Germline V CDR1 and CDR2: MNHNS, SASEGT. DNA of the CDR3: TGTGCCAGCAGTGAAAGGCAGGCGAGCAATCAGCCCCAGCATTTT. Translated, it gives CASSERQASNQPQHF.

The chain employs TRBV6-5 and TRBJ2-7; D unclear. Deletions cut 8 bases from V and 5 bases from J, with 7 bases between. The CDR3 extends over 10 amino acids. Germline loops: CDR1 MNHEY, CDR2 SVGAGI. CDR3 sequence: CASVADEQYF. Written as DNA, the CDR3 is TGTGCCAGCGTGGCGGACGAGCAGTACTTC.

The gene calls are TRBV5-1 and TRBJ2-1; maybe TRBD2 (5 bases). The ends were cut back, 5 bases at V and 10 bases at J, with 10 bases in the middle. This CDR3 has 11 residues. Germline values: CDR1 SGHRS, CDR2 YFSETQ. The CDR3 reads CASSITGEQFF. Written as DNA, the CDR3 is TGCGCCAGCAGTATAACGGGGGAGCAGTTCTTC.

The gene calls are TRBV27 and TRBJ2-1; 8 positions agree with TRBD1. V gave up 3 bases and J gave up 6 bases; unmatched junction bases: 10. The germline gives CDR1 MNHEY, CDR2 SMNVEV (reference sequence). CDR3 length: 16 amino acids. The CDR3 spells CASSFTGGQARNEQFF. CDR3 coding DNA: TGTGCCAGCAGTTTTACAGGGGGACAGGCTCGCAATGAGCAGTTCTTC.

Here the CDR3 reads CASSQGGFSNEQFF. Written as DNA, the CDR3 is TGCGCCAGCAGCCAAGGAGGTTTTAGTAATGAGCAGTTCTTC. V and J are TRBV4-1 and TRBJ2-1; D is unclear. CDR3 length equals 14 residues. V was clipped by 1 base and J by 7 bases, with 11 bases between them. Germline values: CDR1 MGHRA, CDR2 YSYEKL.

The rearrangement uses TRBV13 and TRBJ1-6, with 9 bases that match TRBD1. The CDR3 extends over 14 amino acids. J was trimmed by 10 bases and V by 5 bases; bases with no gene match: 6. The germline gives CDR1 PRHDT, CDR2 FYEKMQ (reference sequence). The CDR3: CASSARTGDSPLHF. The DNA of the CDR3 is TGTGCCAGCAGCGCCAGGACAGGGGACTCACCCCTCCACTTT.

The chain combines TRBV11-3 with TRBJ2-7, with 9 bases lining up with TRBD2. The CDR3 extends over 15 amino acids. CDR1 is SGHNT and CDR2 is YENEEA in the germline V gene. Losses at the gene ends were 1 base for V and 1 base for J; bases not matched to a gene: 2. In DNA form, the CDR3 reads TGTGCCAGCAGCTTAGGTAGCGGGAGTTCCTACGAGCAGTACTTC. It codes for CASSLGSGSSYEQYF. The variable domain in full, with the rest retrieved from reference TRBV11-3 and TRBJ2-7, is EAGVVQSPRYKIIEKKQPVAFWCNPISGHNTLYWYLQNLGQGPELLIRYENEEAVDDSQLPKDRFSAERLKGVDSTLKIQPAELGDSAVYLCASSLGSGSSYEQYFGPGTRLTVT.

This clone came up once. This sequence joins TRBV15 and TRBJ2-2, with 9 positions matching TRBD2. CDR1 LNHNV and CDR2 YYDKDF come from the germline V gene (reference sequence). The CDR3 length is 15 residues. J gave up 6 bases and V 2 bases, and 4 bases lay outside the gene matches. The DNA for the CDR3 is TGTGCCACCAGCAGACCAGGACTAGCGTCCGGGGAGCTGTTTTTT. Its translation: CATSRPGLASGELFF.

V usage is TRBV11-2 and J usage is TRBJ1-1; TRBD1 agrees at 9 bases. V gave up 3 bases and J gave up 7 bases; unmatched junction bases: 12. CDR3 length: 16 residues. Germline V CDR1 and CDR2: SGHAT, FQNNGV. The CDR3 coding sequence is TGTGCCAGCAGCTTTGGGACAGGGAGTATGAGCGGTGAAGCTTTCTTT. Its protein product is CASSFGTGSMSGEAFF.

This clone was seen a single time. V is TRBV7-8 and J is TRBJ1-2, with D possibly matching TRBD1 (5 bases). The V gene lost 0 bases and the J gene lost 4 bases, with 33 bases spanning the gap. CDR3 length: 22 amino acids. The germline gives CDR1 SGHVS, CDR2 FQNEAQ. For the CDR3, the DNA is TGTGCCAGCAGCTTAGCGTCTATTTTAGGGTTTTCGGGTGGAGGGACCCTCTATGGCTACACCTTC. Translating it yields CASSLASILGFSGGGTLYGYTF.

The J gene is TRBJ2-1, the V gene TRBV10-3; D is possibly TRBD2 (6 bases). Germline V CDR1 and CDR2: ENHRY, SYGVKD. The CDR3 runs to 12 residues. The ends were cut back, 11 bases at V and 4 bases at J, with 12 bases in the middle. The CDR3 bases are TGTGCCTCCCGTGGAGGGTACAATGAGCAGTTCTTC. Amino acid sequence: CASRGGYNEQFF.

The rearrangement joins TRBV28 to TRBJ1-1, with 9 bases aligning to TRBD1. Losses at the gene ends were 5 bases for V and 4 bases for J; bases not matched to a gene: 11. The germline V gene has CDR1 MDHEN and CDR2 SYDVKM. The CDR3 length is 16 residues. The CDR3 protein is CASSLSDRGWSTEAFF. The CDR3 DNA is TGTGCCAGCAGTCTCTCAGACAGGGGGTGGAGCACTGAAGCTTTCTTT.

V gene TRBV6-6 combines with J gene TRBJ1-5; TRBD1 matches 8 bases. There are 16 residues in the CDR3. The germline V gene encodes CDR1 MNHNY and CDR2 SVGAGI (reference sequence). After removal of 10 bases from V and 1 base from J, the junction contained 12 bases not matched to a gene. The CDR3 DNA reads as TGTGCCACCTATCAGGGGGCGGGTCGAAGCAATCAGCCCCAGCATTTT. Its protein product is CATYQGAGRSNQPQHF.

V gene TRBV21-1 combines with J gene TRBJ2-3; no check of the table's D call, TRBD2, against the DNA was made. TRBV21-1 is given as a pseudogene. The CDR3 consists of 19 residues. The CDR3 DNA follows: TGTGCCAGCAGCAAAGTAGCGCGGGAGCCTGATTTTAGCACAGATACGCAGTATTTT. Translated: CASSKVAREPDFSTDTQYF.

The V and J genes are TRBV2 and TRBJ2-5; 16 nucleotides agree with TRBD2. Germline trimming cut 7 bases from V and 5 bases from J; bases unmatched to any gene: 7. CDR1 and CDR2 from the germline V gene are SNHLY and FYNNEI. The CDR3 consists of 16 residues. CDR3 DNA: TGTGCCAGCACCCGAATGGGACTAGCGGGAGGGGAGACCCAGTACTTC. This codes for CASTRMGLAGGETQYF.

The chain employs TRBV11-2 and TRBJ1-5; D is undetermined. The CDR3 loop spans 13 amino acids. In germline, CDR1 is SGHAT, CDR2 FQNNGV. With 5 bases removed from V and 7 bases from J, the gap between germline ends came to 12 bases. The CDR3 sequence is CASSPGEKQPQHF. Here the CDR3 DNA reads TGTGCCAGCAGCCCCGGAGAGAAACAGCCCCAGCATTTT.

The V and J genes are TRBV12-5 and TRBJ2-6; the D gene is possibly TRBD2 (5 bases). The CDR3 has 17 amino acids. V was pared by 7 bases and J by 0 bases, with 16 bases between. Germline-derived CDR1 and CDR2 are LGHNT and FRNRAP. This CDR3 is CASAPGPGSSGANVLTF. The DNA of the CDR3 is TGTGCTAGTGCTCCCGGACCTGGGAGCTCTGGGGCCAACGTCCTGACTTTC.

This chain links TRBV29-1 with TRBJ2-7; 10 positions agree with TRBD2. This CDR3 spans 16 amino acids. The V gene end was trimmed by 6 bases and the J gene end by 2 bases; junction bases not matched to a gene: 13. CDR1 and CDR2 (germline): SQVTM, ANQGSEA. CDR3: CSVLSESGRAPYEQYF. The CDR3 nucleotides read TGCAGCGTCCTCTCCGAAAGCGGGAGGGCCCCCTACGAGCAGTACTTC.

The CDR3 DNA reads TGTGCTAGTGGCTCGACAGGCCACTACGAGCAGTACTTC. It specifies CASGSTGHYEQYF. This chain links TRBV12-5 with TRBJ2-7, with a weak D call TRBD1 (6 bases). CDR3 length: 13 residues. Germline V gene lookup returns CDR1 LGHNT and CDR2 FRNRAP. V was cut by 6 bases and J by 3 bases, with 12 bases left in between.